This TCR beta chain appears in the sequencing data of a study of shared clonotypes between healthy human individuals. V was trimmed by 3 bases and J by 3 bases, leaving 8 bases between them. Germline V gene data show CDR1 as MDHEN and CDR2 as SYDVKM. The CDR3 length is 13 residues. Clones were read by immunoSEQ multiplex PCR, and TCRdb kept only the in-frame ones, dropping some. The table lists some 2,000,000 clones, 90% to 97% of them singletons. This TCR was sampled from a man in his late teens or twenties in good health. The sequenced sample was naive CD4+ T cells sorted from blood. Subset reported: CD45RA+ positively selected. The genes are TRBV28 and TRBJ1-2; D unclear. The chain's CDR3 is CASSFWGDYGYTF. CDR3 DNA: TGTGCCAGCAGTTTTTGGGGAGACTATGGCTACACCTTC.